A few counts support the clone carrying this T cell receptor beta chain. Antigen: not known. This CDR3 is 13 amino acids long. Germline V gives CDR1 SGHTA, CDR2 FQGNSA. V shed 7 bases, J shed 3 bases, and the junction held 3 bases outside the gene matches. The sample belongs to a study of blood T cells in healthy people across ages. Findings and caveats of the study: Naive T cell percentage by flow cytometry tracked strongly with beta diversity. More naive CD4+ cells and higher diversity marked long-lived donors relative to aged donors.

Alongside a J-beta primer mix, a sample-barcoded 5' primer served in a second PCR lasting about 7 to 11 cycles. Every single cDNA molecule received a tag from a template-switch adaptor with 12 random nucleotides. From the 5' RACE reads, TCRdb called clonotypes with MiXCR, one entry per CDR3 protein. The sample shows more than 650,000 distinct CDR3 sequences, about 53% of them seen only once. The material sequenced was blood. The clonotype originates from an older man in good health. The chain employs TRBV7-2 and TRBJ2-7; 10 bases fit TRBD2. The CDR3 here is CASTWTSGYEQYF. CDR3 DNA sequence: TGTGCCAGCACTTGGACTAGCGGCTACGAGCAGTACTTC. The variable domain in full, with the rest retrieved from reference TRBV7-2 and TRBJ2-7, is GAGVSQSPSNKVTEKGKDVELRCDPISGHTALYWYRQSLGQGLEFLIYFQGNSAPDKSGLPSDRFSAERTGGSVSTLTIQRTQQEDSAVYLCASTWTSGYEQYFGPGTRLTVT.